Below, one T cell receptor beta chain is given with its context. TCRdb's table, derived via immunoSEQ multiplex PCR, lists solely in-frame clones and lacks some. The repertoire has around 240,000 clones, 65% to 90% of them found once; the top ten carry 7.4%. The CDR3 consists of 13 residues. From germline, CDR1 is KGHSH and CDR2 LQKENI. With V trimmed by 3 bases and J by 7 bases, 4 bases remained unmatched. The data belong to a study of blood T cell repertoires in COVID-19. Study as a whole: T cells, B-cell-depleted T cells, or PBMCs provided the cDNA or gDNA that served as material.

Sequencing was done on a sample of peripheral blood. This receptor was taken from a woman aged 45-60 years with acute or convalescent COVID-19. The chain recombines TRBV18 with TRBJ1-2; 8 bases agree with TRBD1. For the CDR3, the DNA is TGTGCCAGCTCACCGCGGACAGGGTTTGGCTACACCTTC. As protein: CASSPRTGFGYTF.